These T cell receptor beta chains were read from a single sample in a study of T cell changes during pregnancy in multiple sclerosis. Sequencing was performed with immunoSEQ multiplex PCR; in TCRdb, only in-frame clones are kept and a portion is missing. The profile shows tens of thousands of clones, around nine tenths of them singletons. Sample: CD4+ T cells from peripheral blood mononuclear cells, taken in the second trimester of pregnancy. Receptor source: a female donor with multiple sclerosis, enrolled in a pregnancy study. Both conserved end residues are part of each CDR3. The D gene is left open where the match is weak. Where a row states a size, it is once, few, many or the class of an expanded clone; other rows omit it.

TRBJ1-5 | once | 13 | TRBV18 | TRBD1 | CASSQGAWQPQHF | TGTGCCAGCTCGCAGGGGGCTTGGCAGCCCCAGCATTTT
TRBJ1-3 | NA | 16 | TRBV13 | NA | CASSSTGYESGNTIYF | TGTGCCAGCAGTTCAACAGGGTACGAGTCGGGAAACACCATATATTTT
TRBJ2-1 | NA | 16 | TRBV19 | TRBD2 | CASSPGTSGLYNEQFF | TGTGCCAGTAGTCCCGGGACTAGCGGGCTTTACAATGAGCAGTTCTTC
TRBJ2-3 | NA | 13 | TRBV4-1 | NA | CASSLSSSDTQYF | TGCGCCAGCAGCCTCTCTAGCTCAGATACGCAGTATTTT
TRBJ2-1 | NA | 15 | TRBV27 | NA | CASSFGRSYRYEQFF | TGTGCCAGCAGTTTCGGTAGGAGTTATCGGTATGAGCAGTTCTTC
TRBJ1-2 | NA | 15 | TRBV7-8 | NA | CASSPGPTQGYGYTF | TGTGCCAGCAGCCCTGGCCCCACCCAGGGGTATGGCTACACCTTC
TRBJ1-2 | few | 14 | TRBV19 | TRBD1 | CASSPSRDSYGYTF | TGTGCCAGTAGTCCCTCCCGGGACAGCTATGGCTACACCTTC
TRBJ1-2 | NA | 14 | TRBV6-5 | NA | CASSYTPQNYGYTF | TGTGCCAGCAGTTACACCCCGCAGAACTATGGCTACACCTTC
TRBJ1-1 | once | 13 | TRBV5-1 | TRBD1 | CASSLGDRGEAFF | TGCGCCAGCAGCTTGGGGGACAGAGGTGAAGCTTTCTTT
TRBJ2-1 | NA | 17 | TRBV4-1 | NA | CASSQDHLELSYNEQFF | TGCGCCAGCAGCCAAGACCATCTAGAATTATCCTACAATGAGCAGTTCTTC
TRBJ2-1 | NA | 18 | TRBV11-3 | TRBD2 | CASSLDQGGTSGYNEQFF | TGTGCCAGCAGCTTAGATCAGGGGGGGACTAGCGGCTACAATGAGCAGTTCTTC
TRBJ2-7 | NA | 11 | TRBV29-1 | NA | CSVGTFYEQYF | TGCAGCGTTGGGACATTCTACGAGCAGTACTTC
TRBJ2-3 | NA | 13 | TRBV7-9 | NA | CASSLGGSDTQYF | TGTGCCAGCAGCCTCGGGGGATCGGATACGCAGTATTTT
TRBJ2-7 | NA | 17 | TRBV18 | TRBD2 | CASSPPSSSGRKGEQYF | TGTGCCAGCTCACCCCCTTCGTCTAGCGGGAGAAAAGGCGAGCAGTACTTC
TRBJ1-4 | NA | 14 | TRBV18 | NA | CASSPPGEEEKLFF | TGTGCCAGCTCACCACCCGGGGAGGAGGAAAAACTGTTTTTT
TRBJ2-5 | NA | 12 | TRBV30 | NA | CAWRTNQETQYF | TGTGCCTGGAGGACTAACCAAGAGACCCAGTACTTC
TRBJ2-3 | NA | 17 | TRBV5-1 | NA | CASSGTLDSLIADTQYF | TGCGCCAGCAGCGGAACACTGGACTCCCTAATCGCTGATACGCAGTATTTT
TRBJ1-5 | NA | 13 | TRBV13 | NA | CASSPRRNQPQHF | TGTGCCAGCAGCCCCCGGAGGAATCAGCCCCAGCATTTT
TRBJ1-2 | NA | 15 | TRBV27 | TRBD1 | CASSLSRGPVYGYTF | TGTGCCAGCAGTTTATCCAGGGGGCCGGTCTATGGCTACACCTTC
TRBJ2-1 | NA | 15 | TRBV5-1 | NA | CASSLGGDPGNEQFF | TGCGCCAGCAGCTTGGGGGGAGACCCAGGCAATGAGCAGTTCTTC
TRBJ1-1 | NA | 16 | TRBV4-1 | TRBD1 | CASSPSSHRGNTEAFF | TGCGCCAGCAGCCCGAGTTCCCACAGGGGGAACACTGAAGCTTTCTTT
TRBJ1-5 | NA | 14 | TRBV6-7 | NA | CASSYSKRDQPQHF | TGTGCCAGCAGTTACTCGAAGCGGGATCAGCCCCAGCATTTT
TRBJ2-3 | once | 13 | TRBV6-1 | NA | CASRGQVTDTQYF | TGTGCCAGCAGGGGACAAGTCACAGATACGCAGTATTTT
TRBJ2-1 | few | 18 | TRBV7-9 | NA | CASSPRGALRKNLYEQFF | TGTGCCAGCAGCCCCAGGGGGGCGCTGCGGAAGAATTTATATGAGCAGTTCTTC
TRBJ1-2 | NA | 13 | TRBV9 | TRBD1 | CASNKGTGGKNTF | TGTGCCAGCAACAAAGGGACAGGGGGCAAGAACACCTTC
TRBJ1-2 | NA | 14 | TRBV5-4 | NA | CASSLDGALYGYTF | TGTGCCAGCAGCCTAGACGGAGCCCTATATGGCTACACCTTC
TRBJ2-1 | NA | 14 | TRBV19 | NA | CASSPNGAYNEQFF | TGTGCCAGTAGTCCAAACGGGGCCTACAATGAGCAGTTCTTC